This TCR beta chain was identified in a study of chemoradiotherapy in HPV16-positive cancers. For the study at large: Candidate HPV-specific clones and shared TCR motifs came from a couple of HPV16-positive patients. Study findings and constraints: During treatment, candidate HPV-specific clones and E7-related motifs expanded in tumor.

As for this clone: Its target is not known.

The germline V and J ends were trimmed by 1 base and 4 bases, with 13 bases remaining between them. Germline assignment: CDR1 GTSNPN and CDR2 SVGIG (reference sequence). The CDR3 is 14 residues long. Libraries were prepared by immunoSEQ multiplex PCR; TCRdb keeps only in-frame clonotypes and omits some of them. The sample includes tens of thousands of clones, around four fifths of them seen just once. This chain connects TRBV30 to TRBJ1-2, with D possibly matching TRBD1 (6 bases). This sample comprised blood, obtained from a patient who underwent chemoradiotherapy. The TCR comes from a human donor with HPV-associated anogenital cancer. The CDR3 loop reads CAWSGQARGYGYTF. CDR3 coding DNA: TGTGCCTGGAGTGGACAGGCGAGGGGCTATGGCTACACCTTC.